The 25 T cell receptor beta chains listed next were all sequenced from one sample in a study of naive and memory T cell subsets. The SP2 primer and nested alpha and beta constant region primers amplified ligated cDNA in four rounds. TCRdb recomputed calls from the 5' RACE reads with MiXCR, one row per CDR3 protein. The data contain over 45,000 distinct CDR3 sequences, over 6% of them singletons. TCR cDNA received a 3' ligated oligonucleotide that carried a UMI. These receptors originate from a female donor in good health.

The chain links TRBV7-2 to TRBJ1-2; no clear D. Germline CDR1 and CDR2: SGHTA and FQGNSA. Trimming left V 5 bases short and J 7 bases short, with 14 bases between. The CDR3 totals 13 residues. The CDR3 DNA follows: TGTGCCAGCAGCCGTATCCCCACCCGTGGCTACACCTTC. Amino acids: CASSRIPTRGYTF.

The rearrangement links TRBV7-2 to TRBJ2-3, with D uncertain. Looked up from germline, CDR1 is SGHTA and CDR2 is FQGNSA. CDR3 size: 17 residues. V was pared by 2 bases and J by 4 bases, with 19 bases between. CDR3 region: CASSLKSFVKSPDTQYF. The CDR3 region has the DNA TGTGCCAGCAGCTTAAAGTCTTTCGTTAAGAGCCCAGATACGCAGTATTTT. The entire variable domain, with the rest obtained from reference TRBV7-2 and TRBJ2-3, is as follows: GAGVSQSPSNKVTEKGKDVELRCDPISGHTALYWYRQSLGQGLEFLIYFQGNSAPDKSGLPSDRFSAERTGGSVSTLTIQRTQQEDSAVYLCASSLKSFVKSPDTQYFGPGTRLTVL.

This clonotype has a count of ten or more. The chain recombines TRBV12-3 or TRBV12-4 with TRBJ1-1, with a tentative D call TRBD1 (6 bases). CDR3 length: 15 amino acids. V gave up 8 bases and J gave up 1 base, with 17 bases separating them. The CDR3 protein is CASQTGGASNTEAFF. DNA for the CDR3: TGTGCCAGCCAAACCGGGGGGGCATCGAACACTGAAGCTTTCTTT.

The CDR3 DNA sequence: TGCAGTGCTAGACCCCCCGGGACTAGATACAATGAGCAGTTCTTC. Translated, it gives CSARPPGTRYNEQFF. This sequence joins TRBV20-1 and TRBJ2-1; TRBD2 matches at 8 bases. This CDR3 region has 15 residues. Per germline, CDR1 DFQATT and CDR2 SNEGSKA (reference sequence). The V and J ends lost 2 bases and 4 bases, in that order; junction bases with no gene match: 7.

This clonotype was recorded at least ten times. V gene TRBV29-1 combines with J gene TRBJ1-1; D possibly corresponds to TRBD1 (5 bases). V lost 3 bases and J lost 5, with 16 bases in between. This CDR3 is 14 amino acids long. Germline CDR1 SQVTM, CDR2 ANQGSEA. The CDR3 sequence: CSVDTGQRGTEAFF. In DNA form, the CDR3 reads TGCAGCGTTGATACTGGGCAGAGGGGAACTGAAGCTTTCTTT.

Points on this clonotype: At one end the junction does not follow the germline gene, possibly because of a read error. DNA for the CDR3: TGTGCCAGCAGTTTTTTGGGGATCAGCTATGGCGACACCTTC. Its translation: CASSFLGISYGDTF. The chain is built from TRBV28 and TRBJ1-2; D unclear. This CDR3 spans 14 amino acids. In germline, CDR1 is MDHEN, CDR2 SYDVKM.

This clonotype has ten or more counts. The J gene is TRBJ1-4, the V gene TRBV5-1, with D hard to call. Deletions cut 4 bases from V and 8 bases from J, with 12 bases between. Germline CDR1 and CDR2: SGHRS and YFSETQ. This CDR3 region has 13 residues. The CDR3 loop is CASSVAPREKLFF. The CDR3 DNA is TGCGCCAGCAGCGTTGCACCGAGAGAAAAACTGTTTTTT.

This rearrangement joins TRBV6-4 to TRBJ2-1; D call uncertain. The CDR3 has 13 residues. The ends were cut back, 6 bases at V and 11 bases at J, with 17 bases in the middle. Looked up from germline, CDR1 is MRHNA and CDR2 is SNTAGT. The CDR3 bases are TGTGCCAGCAGCGTAAACCTAGGGCCCCAGCAGTTCTTC. Protein sequence: CASSVNLGPQQFF.

V usage is TRBV3-1 and J usage is TRBJ2-5; no reliable D call. CDR1 is LGHDT and CDR2 is YNNKEL in the germline V gene (reference sequence). Trimming removed 5 bases from V and 5 bases from J, with 18 bases in between. This CDR3 has 15 residues. CDR3 sequence reads: CASSIRQGYGETQYF. The CDR3 DNA reads as TGTGCCAGCAGCATAAGGCAAGGGTATGGGGAGACCCAGTACTTC.

This clonotype was recorded at least ten times. The rearrangement joins TRBV25-1 to TRBJ1-5, with D perhaps matching TRBD1 (5 bases). The CDR3 is 13 residues long. The germline CDR1 and CDR2 sequences are MGHDK and SYGVNS. V lost 6 bases and J 9 bases, leaving 15 bases between the germline ends. The CDR3 here is CASSGTRSGPQHF. CDR3 DNA sequence: TGTGCCAGCAGCGGGACTCGGTCGGGGCCCCAGCATTTT. The full variable domain, with the rest looked up from reference TRBV25-1 and TRBJ1-5, is EADIYQTPRYLVIGTGKKITLECSQTMGHDKMYWYQQDPGMELHLIHYSYGVNSTEKGDLSSESTVSRIRTEHFPLTLESARPSHTSQYLCASSGTRSGPQHFGDGTRLSIL.

This clonotype occurred many times. The chain links TRBV12-3 or TRBV12-4 to TRBJ1-2; weak D call: TRBD1 (5 bases). Trimming removed 3 bases from V and 5 bases from J, with 13 bases in between. This CDR3 is 14 amino acids long. The CDR3 here is CASSLQGSVYGYTF. Here the CDR3 DNA reads TGTGCCAGCAGTTTGCAGGGAAGTGTATATGGCTACACCTTC.

The chain couples TRBV4-2 to TRBJ2-5; D is ambiguous. Germline lookup yields CDR1 LGHNA and CDR2 YNFKEQ. The V and J ends lost 0 bases and 3 bases respectively, with 11 bases between them. CDR3 size: 15 residues. CDR3 nucleotide sequence: TGTGCCAGCAGCCAAGATTCGATCCGAGAAGAGACCCAGTACTTC. Translation gives CASSQDSIREETQYF.

This clonotype has a count of ten or more. The V gene is TRBV6-6, the J gene TRBJ1-2; D is perhaps TRBD1 (5 bases). The ends were cut back, 5 bases at V and 3 bases at J, with 19 bases in the middle. Germline V CDR1 and CDR2: MNHNY, SVGAGI (reference sequence). This CDR3 has 16 residues. CDR3 DNA sequence: TGTGCCAGCAGTCCTCTTCAGGGTTCGGCGTACTATGGCTACACCTTC. Protein sequence: CASSPLQGSAYYGYTF.

The sample holds many counts of this clonotype. The J gene is TRBJ2-1, the V gene TRBV12-3 or TRBV12-4; 12 bases agree with TRBD2. V was pared by 5 bases and J by 2 bases, with 16 bases of the junction left unmatched. The CDR3 totals 20 residues. CDR3 bases: TGTGCCAGCAGTACAGCCTTTTCTAGCGGGGGGGACCTGACCTACAATGAGCAGTTCTTC. Translated: CASSTAFSSGGDLTYNEQFF.

Of note for this clonotype: The junction and the germline gene differ at one end; a read error may be behind it. This sequence joins TRBV4-3 and TRBJ2-2; the D gene is possibly TRBD2 (5 bases). Per germline, CDR1 LGHNA and CDR2 YSLEER. The CDR3 has 16 residues. CDR3 residues: CASSQFGPSNTGERFF. The CDR3 bases are TGCGCCAGCAGCCAATTTGGACCATCAAACACCGGGGAGCGGTTTTTT.

This clonotype was seen a handful of times. A junction boundary mismatches the germline segment, possibly from a read error. This chain links TRBV4-2 with TRBJ1-2; D is unresolved. The CDR3 runs 15 residues. Looked up from germline, CDR1 is LGHNA and CDR2 is YNFKEQ. The CDR3 DNA follows: TGTGCCAGCAGCCAAGATAAGTACGGACCCTATGGCGACACTTTC. Amino acid sequence: CASSQDKYGPYGDTF.

This clonotype was seen more than once but under ten times. This chain links TRBV12-3 or TRBV12-4 with TRBJ1-6, with no clear D. Trimming took 3 bases from V and 7 from J, leaving 7 bases between them. This CDR3 has 13 amino acids. The CDR3 loop is CASSLVSNSPLHF. In DNA form, the CDR3 reads TGTGCCAGCAGTTTGGTCTCAAATTCACCCCTCCACTTT.

This clonotype appeared many times. The J gene is TRBJ2-1, the V gene TRBV20-1; TRBD1 might be the D (5 bases). CDR1 and CDR2 from the germline V gene are DFQATT and SNEGSKA (reference sequence). The CDR3 has 12 amino acids. The V end was cut by 3 bases, the J end by 14 bases, with 17 bases between. CDR3 sequence: CSASLGAEIKFF. CDR3 coding DNA: TGCAGTGCTAGTCTAGGGGCGGAAATTAAGTTCTTC.

This clonotype was observed a few times. The chain joins TRBV20-1 to TRBJ1-1; D gene unclear. The V gene's germline CDR1 is DFQATT and CDR2 SNEGSKA (reference sequence). The CDR3 runs to 12 residues. V was pared by 5 bases and J by 0 bases, with 7 bases between. The chain's CDR3 is CSAGRMNTEAFF. The CDR3 nucleotides are TGCAGTGCTGGGAGGATGAACACTGAAGCTTTCTTT.

This clonotype appeared many times. The chain has TRBV3-1 and TRBJ2-1, with D perhaps TRBD1 (5 bases). The CDR3 spans 14 residues. CDR1 and CDR2 (germline): LGHDT, YNNKEL (reference sequence). Trimming stripped 3 bases from V and 4 bases from J, with 10 bases between. DNA for the CDR3: TGTGCCAGCAGCCATTGGACACTTTACAATGAGCAGTTCTTC. Protein product: CASSHWTLYNEQFF.

The chain recombines TRBV5-1 with TRBJ1-1; the match to TRBD1 covers 7 bases. V lost 3 bases to trimming and J lost 1 base; unmatched junction nucleotides: 3. Germline CDR1 and CDR2: SGHRS and YFSETQ. This CDR3 is 14 amino acids long. For the CDR3, the DNA is TGCGCCAGCAGCTCGGGACAGCCGAACACTGAAGCTTTCTTT. This sequence encodes CASSSGQPNTEAFF.

Written as DNA, the CDR3 is TGTGCCAGCAGCTCCCCGGGACAGGAGATCATGAACACTGAAGCTTTCTTT. This sequence encodes CASSSPGQEIMNTEAFF. The gene calls are TRBV5-4 and TRBJ1-1; TRBD1 matches 8 bases. The CDR3 contains 17 residues. J gave up 0 bases and V 3 bases, and 10 bases lay outside the gene matches. CDR1 and CDR2 (germline): SGHNT, YYREEE (reference sequence).

The chain uses TRBV6-6 and TRBJ2-2, with D uncertain. CDR1 is MNHNY and CDR2 is SVGAGI in the germline V gene (reference sequence). Trimming left V 2 bases short and J 7 bases short, with 11 bases between. The CDR3 runs 14 residues. For the CDR3, the DNA is TGTGCCAGCAGTTACACTCAATCCGGCGGGGAGCTGTTTTTT. Encoded protein: CASSYTQSGGELFF.

The CDR3 here is CASSKDRGSSTEAFF. The CDR3 DNA sequence: TGTGCCAGTAGTAAGGACAGGGGGTCATCGACTGAAGCTTTCTTT. The chain links TRBV19 to TRBJ1-1; 10 bases fit TRBD1. Trimming at V came to 4 bases and at J to 5 bases, leaving 7 bases not matched to a gene. This CDR3 comprises 15 residues. CDR1 LNHDA and CDR2 SQIVND come from the germline V gene (reference sequence).

This clonotype was found many times. The gene calls are TRBV7-3 and TRBJ1-4; the D is unclear. The CDR3 has 13 amino acids. Germline V gives CDR1 SGHTA, CDR2 FQGTGA. V was cut by 5 bases and J by 8 bases, with 12 bases left in between. Here the CDR3 reads CASSPGEGEKLFF. For the CDR3, the DNA is TGTGCCAGCAGCCCCGGGGAAGGGGAAAAACTGTTTTTT.